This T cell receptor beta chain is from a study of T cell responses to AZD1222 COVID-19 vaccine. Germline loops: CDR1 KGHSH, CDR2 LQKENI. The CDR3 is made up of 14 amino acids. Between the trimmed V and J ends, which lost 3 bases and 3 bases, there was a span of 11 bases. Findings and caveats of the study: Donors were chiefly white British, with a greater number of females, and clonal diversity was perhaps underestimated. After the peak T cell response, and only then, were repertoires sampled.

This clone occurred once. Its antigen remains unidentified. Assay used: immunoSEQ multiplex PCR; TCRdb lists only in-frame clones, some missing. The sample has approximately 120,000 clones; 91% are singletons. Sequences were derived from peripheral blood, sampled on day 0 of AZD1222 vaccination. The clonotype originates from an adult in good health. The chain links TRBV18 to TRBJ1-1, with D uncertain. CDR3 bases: TGTGCCAGCTCACCGGCAGGTGGGTACACTGAAGCTTTCTTT. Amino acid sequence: CASSPAGGYTEAFF.